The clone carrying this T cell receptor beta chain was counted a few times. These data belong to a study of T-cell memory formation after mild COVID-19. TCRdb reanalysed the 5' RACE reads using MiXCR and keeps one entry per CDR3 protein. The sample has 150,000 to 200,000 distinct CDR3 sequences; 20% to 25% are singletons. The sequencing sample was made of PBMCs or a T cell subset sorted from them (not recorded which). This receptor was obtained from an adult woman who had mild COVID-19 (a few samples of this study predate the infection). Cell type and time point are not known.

The CDR3 nucleotides are TGTGCCAGCAGTTACTTTGACTCGTGGGAAGAGACCCAGTACTTC. It encodes CASSYFDSWEETQYF. V is TRBV6-5 and J is TRBJ2-5; D gene unclear. V was pared by 1 base and J by 3 bases, with 12 bases between. In germline, CDR1 is MNHEY, CDR2 SVGAGI. The CDR3 runs to 15 residues.